This T cell receptor (beta chain) comes out of a study of blood T cell repertoires in COVID-19. Across the whole study: Specimens from acute and convalescent COVID-19 originated in the United States, Italy and Spain. PBMCs, B-cell-depleted T cells, or T cells provided the cDNA or gDNA that made up the material.

The CDR3 consists of 14 residues. Germline V gene data show CDR1 as KGHDR and CDR2 as SFDVKD. V shed 3 bases, J shed 4 bases, and the junction held 4 bases outside the gene matches. Original processing methods: Nucleated cell counts were estimated from reference gene primer amplification. Measured with immunoSEQ multiplex PCR; TCRdb has only the in-frame clones, and not every one. V and J calls and clone size come straight from that table; D and trimming were deduced from the DNA. The sample holds about 340,000 clones, about 83% seen once. V gene TRBV24-1 combines with J gene TRBJ1-2; 7 bases match TRBD1. The sample comprised peripheral blood. This clonotype was obtained from a man aged 30 to 45 with active or convalescent COVID-19. The CDR3 DNA is TGTGCCACCAGTGATGGGGGACAGCTCTATGGCTACACCTTC. Its protein is CATSDGGQLYGYTF.